The 16 T cell receptor beta chains given below trace back to one sample, sequenced in a study of response to subunit inactivated influenza vaccine. TCRdb re-called the RT-PCR reads through MiXCR, storing one row per CDR3 protein. This sample yields around 790,000 distinct CDR3 sequences, of which approximately 22% are seen a single time; roughly 10% belongs to the top ten. Material: PBMCs from blood, obtained around 5 days after vaccination. The receptors shown here come from a man aged 45-65 years who received an inactivated influenza vaccine.

This sequence joins TRBV20-1 and TRBJ2-1; TRBD2 aligns across 10 bases. CDR1 is DFQATT, CDR2 SNEGSKA, per germline (reference sequence). This CDR3 is built from 14 residues. Trimming removed 6 bases from V and 3 bases from J; junction bases left unmatched: 5. Here the CDR3 DNA reads TGCAGTGCCTGGAGGACTAGCGGCTACAATGAGCAGTTCTTC. Amino acids: CSAWRTSGYNEQFF.

The chain links TRBV27 to TRBJ2-2; D is unclear. Germline values: CDR1 MNHEY, CDR2 SMNVEV (reference sequence). Trimming removed 0 bases at V and 4 bases at J, with 12 bases between. This CDR3 is 16 amino acids long. CDR3 DNA sequence: TGTGCCAGCAGTTTATCGGGAACTACACGCACCGGGGAGCTGTTTTTT. This encodes CASSLSGTTRTGELFF.

The chain uses TRBV24-1 and TRBJ2-7; 16 positions match TRBD2. Germline CDR1 KGHDR, CDR2 SFDVKD. V was pared by 4 bases and J by 0 bases, with 8 bases of the junction left unmatched. This CDR3 spans 19 amino acids. The CDR3 DNA is TGTGCCACCAGTGACTCCGGGACTAGCGGGAGGGCCTCCTCCTACGAGCAGTACTTC. This sequence encodes CATSDSGTSGRASSYEQYF.

This clonotype was counted many times. The chain employs TRBV15 and TRBJ2-1, with TRBD2 as a possible D gene (6 bases). The CDR3 length is 14 residues. The V gene's germline CDR1 is LNHNV and CDR2 YYDKDF (reference sequence). V was shortened by 3 bases and J by 7 bases, with 13 bases between the two germline ends. The CDR3 sequence is CATSSNQGGNEQFF. The CDR3 DNA reads TGTGCCACCAGCAGCAACCAAGGAGGGAATGAGCAGTTCTTC.

This chain joins TRBV12-3 or TRBV12-4 and TRBJ2-7, with D perhaps TRBD2 (5 bases). The length of the CDR3 is 14 residues. Trimming pared 3 bases from V and 2 bases from J, leaving 11 bases between. DNA of the CDR3: TGTGCCAGCAGTTTCGGAGGCTATACCTACGAGCAGTACTTC. Amino acids: CASSFGGYTYEQYF.

The chain has TRBV6-5 and TRBJ1-1; 7 bases line up with TRBD1. The CDR3 consists of 16 residues. The ends lost 0 bases at V and 1 base at J; junction bases unmatched: 5. CDR1 and CDR2 (germline): MNHEY, SVGAGI. The CDR3 nucleotides read TGTGCCAGCAGTTACTCCGTGGACAGGCCGAACACTGAAGCTTTCTTT. As protein: CASSYSVDRPNTEAFF.

This clonotype was seen more than once but under ten times. The V call is TRBV28, the J call TRBJ2-2; possibly TRBD1 for D (5 bases). The ends were cut back, 8 bases at V and 4 bases at J, with 23 bases in the middle. This CDR3 has 17 amino acids. Germline CDR1 is MDHEN and CDR2 is SYDVKM. The CDR3 loop is CASSGRVNTFSTGELFF. The CDR3 DNA reads as TGTGCCAGCTCAGGGCGTGTAAACACGTTCAGCACCGGGGAGCTGTTTTTT. The full variable domain, rest sourced from reference TRBV28 and TRBJ2-2, is DVKVTQSSRYLVKRTGEKVFLECVQDMDHENMFWYRQDPGLGLRLIYFSYDVKMKEKGDIPEGYSVSREKKERFSLILESASTNQTSMYLCASSGRVNTFSTGELFFGEGSRLTVL.

There are many counts of this clonotype. The genes are TRBV6-6 and TRBJ2-5, with 8 nucleotides matching TRBD2. After removal of 4 bases from V and 7 bases from J, the junction contained 5 bases not matched to a gene. Germline lookup yields CDR1 MNHNY and CDR2 SVGAGI (reference sequence). This CDR3 is 13 amino acids long. The CDR3 coding sequence is TGTGCCAGCAGTTTTGGACTAGCAGCGACCCAGTACTTC. Translated, it gives CASSFGLAATQYF.

The gene calls are TRBV5-5 and TRBJ2-2; D remains unclear. Trimming took 1 base from V and 0 from J, leaving 7 bases between them. Germline V gene sequence: CDR1 SGHKS, CDR2 YYEKEE (reference sequence). The CDR3 runs 15 residues. The CDR3: CASSLRHTNTGELFF. The CDR3 DNA follows: TGTGCCAGCAGCTTGCGCCATACGAACACCGGGGAGCTGTTTTTT.

The chain carries TRBV12-3 or TRBV12-4 and TRBJ1-4, with TRBD1 matching 9 bases. Trimming removed 6 bases from V and 4 bases from J; junction bases left unmatched: 9. The CDR3 is 16 amino acids. The CDR3 DNA follows: TGTGCCAGCAGATCCCGGTTGGGACAGGGTAATGAAAAACTGTTTTTT. Translation gives CASRSRLGQGNEKLFF.

This chain joins TRBV28 and TRBJ2-5; 10 bases align to TRBD1. The CDR3 is 15 residues long. Trimming cost V 2 bases and J 6 bases; bases outside gene matches: 6. The V gene's germline CDR1 is MDHEN and CDR2 SYDVKM. Written as DNA, the CDR3 is TGTGCCAGCAGTTTAGACAGGGGGCCTAAGAAGACCCAGTACTTC. Its translation is CASSLDRGPKKTQYF.

The chain links TRBV3-1 to TRBJ2-3, with D hard to call. The CDR3 runs 12 residues. The V and J ends lost 1 base and 5 bases respectively, with 4 bases between them. Germline CDR1 is LGHDT and CDR2 is YNNKEL (reference sequence). CDR3 amino acids: CASSQVKDTQYF. CDR3 bases: TGTGCCAGCAGCCAAGTTAAAGATACGCAGTATTTT.

This rearrangement joins TRBV5-1 to TRBJ2-6, with D possibly being TRBD1 (5 bases). V gave up 2 bases and J gave up 3 bases, with 12 bases separating them. Germline V gives CDR1 SGHRS, CDR2 YFSETQ. This CDR3 spans 16 amino acids. The CDR3 spells CASSLEPGIGANVLTF. The CDR3 DNA reads TGCGCCAGCAGCTTAGAACCAGGGATTGGGGCCAACGTCCTGACTTTC.

This clonotype was counted at least ten times. The chain employs TRBV29-1 and TRBJ2-7; the D call may be TRBD1 or TRBD2 (5 bases each). The germline V and J ends were trimmed by 6 bases and 4 bases, with 13 bases remaining between them. The CDR3 consists of 12 residues. Germline values: CDR1 SQVTM, CDR2 ANQGSEA. In DNA form, the CDR3 reads TGCAGCGTAGGGGACGGAATTTACGAGCAGTACTTC. It specifies CSVGDGIYEQYF.

V and J are TRBV13 and TRBJ2-3; D call uncertain. The CDR3 totals 16 residues. V was trimmed by 0 bases and J by 0 bases, leaving 10 bases between them. Germline loops: CDR1 PRHDT, CDR2 FYEKMQ (reference sequence). The CDR3 DNA reads as TGTGCCAGCAGCTTAGGTGGCCCAACTAGCACAGATACGCAGTATTTT. Residues: CASSLGGPTSTDTQYF. The whole variable domain, remainder taken from reference TRBV13 and TRBJ2-3, is AAGVIQSPRHLIKEKRETATLKCYPIPRHDTVYWYQQGPGQDPQFLISFYEKMQSDKGSIPDRFSAQQFSDYHSELNMSSLELGDSALYFCASSLGGPTSTDTQYFGPGTRLTVL.

This clonotype appeared a few times. V usage is TRBV20-1 and J usage is TRBJ2-7, with unresolved D. This CDR3 is 12 amino acids long. Trimming removed 0 bases from V and 3 bases from J, with 6 bases in between. Per germline, CDR1 DFQATT and CDR2 SNEGSKA (reference sequence). The CDR3 here is CSAREAFYEQYF. The CDR3 DNA reads TGCAGTGCTAGAGAGGCATTCTACGAGCAGTACTTC.